These 5 T cell receptor beta chains were all obtained from the same sample, sequenced in a study of blood T cell repertoires in COVID-19 (dated by TCRdb to the early 2020s). Libraries were made using the immunoSEQ multiplex PCR assay. Held by TCRdb, this immuneACCESS table contains in-frame sequences only and omits some clones. Under half of the omission traces to an unresolved V gene where checked; the cause of the rest is unknown. This sample has 71,000 or so clones in its table, and 90% of those were observed once. Under 6.5% of the sample is held by the ten biggest clonotypes. Sample: peripheral blood. The receptor source for this set is a woman younger than 35 with acute or convalescent COVID-19.

The rearrangement links TRBV18 to TRBJ2-5; 9 nucleotides line up with TRBD1. There are 15 residues in the CDR3. CDR1 and CDR2 (germline): KGHSH, LQKENI. The V and J ends lost 3 bases and 4 bases, in that order; junction bases with no gene match: 6. The CDR3 loop is CASSPSGTGTETQYF. CDR3 DNA: TGTGCCAGCTCACCGTCTGGGACAGGGACAGAGACCCAGTACTTC. The whole variable domain, remainder taken from reference TRBV18 and TRBJ2-5, is NAGVMQNPRHLVRRRGQEARLRCSPMKGHSHVYWYRQLPEEGLKFMVYLQKENIIDESGMPKERFSAEFPKEGPSILRIQQVVRGDSAAYFCASSPSGTGTETQYFGPGTRLLVL.

The chain recombines TRBV7-9 with TRBJ2-3, with 8 positions matching TRBD2. Trimming removed 5 bases from V and 2 bases from J; junction bases left unmatched: 6. The V gene's germline CDR1 is SEHNR and CDR2 FQNEAQ (reference sequence). This CDR3 comprises 15 residues. In DNA, the CDR3 is TGTGCCAGCAGCCCGGGAGGACTAGCCACAGATACGCAGTATTTT. Amino acids: CASSPGGLATDTQYF.

The chain carries TRBV19 and TRBJ1-4; the match to TRBD1 covers 8 bases. V gave up 0 bases and J gave up 7 bases; unmatched junction bases: 10. CDR3 size: 17 residues. CDR1 and CDR2 from the germline V gene are LNHDA and SQIVND (reference sequence). The CDR3 reads CASSIDRLGRGREKLFF. CDR3 sequence (DNA): TGTGCCAGTAGTATAGATCGGTTGGGCAGGGGGCGTGAAAAACTGTTTTTT.

This chain joins TRBV7-9 and TRBJ2-7; 12 positions match TRBD2. V lost 3 bases to trimming and J lost 2 bases; unmatched junction nucleotides: 8. There are 17 residues in the CDR3. Germline loops: CDR1 SEHNR, CDR2 FQNEAQ (reference sequence). CDR3 sequence (DNA): TGTGCCAGCAGCTTTGTTTCGCGGACTAGCGGGACCTACGAGCAGTACTTC. Amino acid sequence: CASSFVSRTSGTYEQYF. The full variable domain, rest sourced from reference TRBV7-9 and TRBJ2-7, is DTGVSQNPRHKITKRGQNVTFRCDPISEHNRLYWYRQTLGQGPEFLTYFQNEAQLEKSRLLSDRFSAERPKGSFSTLEIQRTEQGDSAMYLCASSFVSRTSGTYEQYFGPGTRLTVT.

The rearrangement links TRBV6-2 or TRBV6-3 to TRBJ2-7, with D tentatively TRBD2 (6 bases). The germline V and J ends were trimmed by 2 bases and 4 bases, with 9 bases remaining between them. CDR1 is MNHEY, CDR2 SVGEGT, per germline. The length of the CDR3 is 13 residues. CDR3 DNA sequence: TGTGCCAGCAGTTACGTTGCGGGGTACGAGCAGTACTTC. It codes for CASSYVAGYEQYF.